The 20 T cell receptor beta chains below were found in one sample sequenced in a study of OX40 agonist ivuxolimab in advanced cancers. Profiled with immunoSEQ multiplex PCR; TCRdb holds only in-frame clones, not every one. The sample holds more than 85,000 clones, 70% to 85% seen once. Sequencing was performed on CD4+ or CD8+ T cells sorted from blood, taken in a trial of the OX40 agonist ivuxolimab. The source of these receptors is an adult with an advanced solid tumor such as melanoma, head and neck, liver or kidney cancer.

CDR3 sequence reads: CASSSRTSGGPGYEQYF. The CDR3 nucleotides are TGTGCCAGCAGCTCCAGGACTAGCGGGGGGCCAGGGTACGAGCAGTACTTC. This sequence joins TRBV7-6 and TRBJ2-7, with 14 bases that match TRBD2. Trimming took 4 bases from V and 4 from J; bases not matched to a gene: 9. Per germline, CDR1 SGHVS and CDR2 FNYEAQ. This CDR3 comprises 17 residues.

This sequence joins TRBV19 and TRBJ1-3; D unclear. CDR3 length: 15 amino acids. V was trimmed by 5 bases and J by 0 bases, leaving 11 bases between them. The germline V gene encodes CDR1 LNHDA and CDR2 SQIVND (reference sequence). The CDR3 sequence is CASSSGRISGNTIYF. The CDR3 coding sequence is TGTGCCAGTAGTTCCGGACGGATCTCTGGAAACACCATATATTTT.

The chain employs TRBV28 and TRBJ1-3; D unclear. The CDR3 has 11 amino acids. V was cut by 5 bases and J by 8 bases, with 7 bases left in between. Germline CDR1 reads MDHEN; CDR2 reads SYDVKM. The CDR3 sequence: CASSVEHTIYF. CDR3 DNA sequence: TGTGCCAGCAGTGTGGAGCACACCATATATTTT.

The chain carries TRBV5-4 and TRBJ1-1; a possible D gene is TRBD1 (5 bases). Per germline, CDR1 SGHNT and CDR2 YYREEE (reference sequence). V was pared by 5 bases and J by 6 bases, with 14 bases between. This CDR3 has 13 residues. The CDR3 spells CASSHPGLAEAFF. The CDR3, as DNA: TGTGCCAGCAGTCACCCGGGACTAGCTGAAGCTTTCTTT.

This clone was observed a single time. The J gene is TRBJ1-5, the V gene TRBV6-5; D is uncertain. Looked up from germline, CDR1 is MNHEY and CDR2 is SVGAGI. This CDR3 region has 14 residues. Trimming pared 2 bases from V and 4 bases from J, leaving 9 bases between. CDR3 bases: TGTGCCAGCAGTTACGGGATTACTAATCAGCCCCAGCATTTT. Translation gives CASSYGITNQPQHF.

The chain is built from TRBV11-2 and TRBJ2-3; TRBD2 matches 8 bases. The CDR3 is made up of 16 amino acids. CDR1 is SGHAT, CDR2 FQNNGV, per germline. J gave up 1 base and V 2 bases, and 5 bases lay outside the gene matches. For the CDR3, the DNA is TGTGCCAGCAGCTTACGGGGTAGCGGGGGCACAGATACGCAGTATTTT. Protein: CASSLRGSGGTDTQYF. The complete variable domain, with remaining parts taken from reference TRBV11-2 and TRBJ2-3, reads EAGVAQSPRYKIIEKRQSVAFWCNPISGHATLYWYQQILGQGPKLLIQFQNNGVVDDSQLPKDRFSAERLKGVDSTLKIQPAKLEDSAVYLCASSLRGSGGTDTQYFGPGTRLTVL.

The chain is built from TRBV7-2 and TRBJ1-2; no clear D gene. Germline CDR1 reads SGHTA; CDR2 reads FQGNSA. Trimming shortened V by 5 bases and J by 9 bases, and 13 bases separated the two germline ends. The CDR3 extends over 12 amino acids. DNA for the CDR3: TGTGCCAGCAGCCAGACGGGCGGTCGCTACACCTTC. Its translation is CASSQTGGRYTF.

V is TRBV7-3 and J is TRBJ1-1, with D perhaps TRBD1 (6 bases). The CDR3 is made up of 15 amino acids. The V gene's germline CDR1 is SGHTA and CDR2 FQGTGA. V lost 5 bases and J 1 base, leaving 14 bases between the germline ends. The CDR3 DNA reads TGTGCCAGCAGCCCCGAAGGGGGGGGGAACACTGAAGCTTTCTTT. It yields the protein CASSPEGGGNTEAFF.

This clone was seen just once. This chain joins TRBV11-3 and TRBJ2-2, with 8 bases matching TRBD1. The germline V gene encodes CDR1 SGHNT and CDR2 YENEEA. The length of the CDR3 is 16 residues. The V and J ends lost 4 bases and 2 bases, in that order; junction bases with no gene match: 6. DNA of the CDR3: TGTGCCAGCAGCTCAGGGGGACAGGTCAACACCGGGGAGCTGTTTTTT. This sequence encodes CASSSGGQVNTGELFF.

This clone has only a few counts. The CDR3 sequence is CASSQGGFSRRDLETQYF. The CDR3 bases are TGCGCCAGCAGCCAAGGTGGATTTAGCCGCCGGGATTTAGAGACCCAGTACTTC. This rearrangement joins TRBV4-1 to TRBJ2-5, with TRBD2 as a possible D gene (5 bases). The CDR3 extends over 18 amino acids. V shed 1 base and J shed 4 bases, with 22 bases lying between them. Germline V gene sequence: CDR1 MGHRA, CDR2 YSYEKL.

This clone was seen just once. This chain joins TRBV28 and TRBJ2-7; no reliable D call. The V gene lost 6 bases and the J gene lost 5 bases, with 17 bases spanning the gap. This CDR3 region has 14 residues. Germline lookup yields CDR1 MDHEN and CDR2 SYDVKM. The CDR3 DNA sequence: TGTGCCAGCAGGCCGCCACAAGGGCGGAACGAGCAGTACTTC. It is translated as CASRPPQGRNEQYF.

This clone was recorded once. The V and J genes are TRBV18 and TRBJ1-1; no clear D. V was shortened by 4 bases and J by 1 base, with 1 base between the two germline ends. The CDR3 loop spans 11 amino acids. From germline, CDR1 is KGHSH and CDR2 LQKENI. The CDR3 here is CASSQNTEAFF. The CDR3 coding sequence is TGTGCCAGCTCACAGAACACTGAAGCTTTCTTT. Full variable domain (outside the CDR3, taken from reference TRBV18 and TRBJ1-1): NAGVMQNPRHLVRRRGQEARLRCSPMKGHSHVYWYRQLPEEGLKFMVYLQKENIIDESGMPKERFSAEFPKEGPSILRIQQVVRGDSAAYFCASSQNTEAFFGQGTRLTVV.

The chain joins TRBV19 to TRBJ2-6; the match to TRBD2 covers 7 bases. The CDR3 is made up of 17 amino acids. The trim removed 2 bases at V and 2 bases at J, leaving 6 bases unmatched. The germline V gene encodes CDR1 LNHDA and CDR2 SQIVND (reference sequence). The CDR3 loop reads CASSISLGGTGANVLTF. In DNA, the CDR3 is TGTGCCAGTAGTATATCGTTGGGGGGGACTGGGGCCAACGTCCTGACTTTC.

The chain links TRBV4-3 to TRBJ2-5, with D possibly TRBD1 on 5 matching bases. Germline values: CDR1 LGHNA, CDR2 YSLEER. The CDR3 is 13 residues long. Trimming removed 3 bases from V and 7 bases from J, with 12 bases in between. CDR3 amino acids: CASSQSLQGTQYF. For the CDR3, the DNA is TGCGCCAGCAGCCAGTCCCTCCAGGGGACCCAGTACTTC.

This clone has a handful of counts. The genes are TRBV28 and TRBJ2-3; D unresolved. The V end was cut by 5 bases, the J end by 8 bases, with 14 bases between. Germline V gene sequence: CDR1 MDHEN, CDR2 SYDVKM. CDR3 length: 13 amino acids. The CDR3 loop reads CASSRRSSLTQYF. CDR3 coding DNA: TGTGCCAGCAGTAGGCGTAGTTCACTTACGCAGTATTTT.

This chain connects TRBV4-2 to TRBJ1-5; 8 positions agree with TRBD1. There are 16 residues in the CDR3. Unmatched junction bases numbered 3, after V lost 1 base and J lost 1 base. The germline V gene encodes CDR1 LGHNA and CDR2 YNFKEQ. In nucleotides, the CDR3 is TGTGCCAGCAGCCAAGGCACAGGGGGGAGCAATCAGCCCCAGCATTTT. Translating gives CASSQGTGGSNQPQHF.

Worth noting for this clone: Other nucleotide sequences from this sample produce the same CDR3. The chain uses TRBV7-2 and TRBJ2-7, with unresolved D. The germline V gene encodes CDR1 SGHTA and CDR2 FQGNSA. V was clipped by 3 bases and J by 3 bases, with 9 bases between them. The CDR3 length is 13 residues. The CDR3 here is CASSLVGDYEQYF. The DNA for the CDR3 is TGTGCCAGCAGCTTGGTTGGCGACTACGAGCAGTACTTC.

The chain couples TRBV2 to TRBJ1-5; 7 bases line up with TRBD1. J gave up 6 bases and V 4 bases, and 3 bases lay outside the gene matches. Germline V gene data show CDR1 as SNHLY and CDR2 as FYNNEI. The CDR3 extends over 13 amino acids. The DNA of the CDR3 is TGTGCCAGCAGTGGACAGGGCCTTCAGCCCCAGCATTTT. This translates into CASSGQGLQPQHF.

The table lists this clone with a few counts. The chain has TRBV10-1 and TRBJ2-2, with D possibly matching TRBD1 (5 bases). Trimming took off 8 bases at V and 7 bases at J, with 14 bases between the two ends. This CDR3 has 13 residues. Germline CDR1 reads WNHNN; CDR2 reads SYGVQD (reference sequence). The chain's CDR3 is CASRQTVNGELFF. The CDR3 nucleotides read TGCGCCAGCCGACAGACCGTTAACGGGGAGCTGTTTTTT.

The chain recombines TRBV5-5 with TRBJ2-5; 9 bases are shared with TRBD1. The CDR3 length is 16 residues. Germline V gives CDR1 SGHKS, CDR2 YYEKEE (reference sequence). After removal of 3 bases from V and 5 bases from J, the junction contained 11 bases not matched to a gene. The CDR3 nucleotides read TGTGCCAGCAGCTGGAGGACAGGGGAGGGGAGGGAGACCCAGTACTTC. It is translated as CASSWRTGEGRETQYF. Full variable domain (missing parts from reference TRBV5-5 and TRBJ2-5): DAGVTQSPTHLIKTRGQQVTLRCSPISGHKSVSWYQQVLGQGPQFIFQYYEKEERGRGNFPDRFSARQFPNYSSELNVNALLLGDSALYLCASSWRTGEGRETQYFGPGTRLLVL.